The 15 T cell receptor beta chains presented below share a single source sample, sequenced in a study of cytomegalovirus exposure and HLA in healthy donors. The PCR had 60 Vbeta and 13 Jbeta primers. Here immunoSEQ multiplex PCR was the method, and the copy in TCRdb shows in-frame clones only, minus some. The sample contains 150,000 to 200,000 clones, about 70% of which appear only once. Sequencing used PBMCs. The receptors originated from a woman between 18 and 29 years old in good health and CMV-seropositive.

V gene TRBV11-2 combines with J gene TRBJ1-2; 7 bases are shared with TRBD1. The junction had 14 bases not matched to a gene; V was cut back by 5 bases and J by 8 bases. Germline V CDR1 and CDR2: SGHAT, FQNNGV. This CDR3 region has 15 residues. CDR3 DNA sequence: TGTGCCAGCAGCCACAACGGCGACAGGGTGGGAGGCTACACCTTC. Its protein is CASSHNGDRVGGYTF.

V usage is TRBV7-9 and J usage is TRBJ2-1; 9 nucleotides align to TRBD2. Germline V gives CDR1 SEHNR, CDR2 FQNEAQ (reference sequence). This CDR3 region has 18 residues. The ends lost 5 bases at V and 0 bases at J; junction bases unmatched: 11. The CDR3 spells CASSHRGGGGGSYNEQFF. CDR3 nucleotides: TGTGCCAGCAGCCACAGGGGAGGCGGGGGGGGCTCCTACAATGAGCAGTTCTTC.

The genes are TRBV11-2 and TRBJ2-7, with 12 bases aligning to TRBD2. Germline V gene data show CDR1 as SGHAT and CDR2 as FQNNGV. The J segment lost 0 bases and the V segment lost 1 base, leaving 4 bases of the junction unmatched. The CDR3 is made up of 17 amino acids. CDR3 bases: TGTGCCAGCAGCTTAGCCAGGACTAGCGGGAACTCCTACGAGCAGTACTTC. It specifies CASSLARTSGNSYEQYF.

The rearrangement joins TRBV27 to TRBJ2-2, with D perhaps TRBD2 (6 bases). In germline, CDR1 is MNHEY, CDR2 SMNVEV (reference sequence). The CDR3 is 15 residues long. V was clipped by 7 bases and J by 7 bases, with 19 bases between them. CDR3 sequence reads: CASTLGPGAGGELFF. In nucleotides, the CDR3 is TGTGCCAGCACCCTAGGGCCGGGAGCAGGCGGGGAGCTGTTTTTT.

This clone was seen more than once but under ten times. This chain connects TRBV5-4 to TRBJ2-1, with D uncertain. CDR3 length: 14 amino acids. Germline-derived CDR1 and CDR2 are SGHNT and YYREEE (reference sequence). The V end lost 2 bases, the J end lost 8 bases, and 14 bases lay between the germline ends. The CDR3 region has the DNA TGTGCCAGCAGCTTAGATCTGAGATTGGATGAGCAGTTCTTC. This sequence encodes CASSLDLRLDEQFF.

The V gene is TRBV27, the J gene TRBJ2-1; TRBD2 is a possible D gene (5 bases). Between the trimmed V and J ends, which lost 3 bases and 8 bases, there was a span of 14 bases. This CDR3 has 14 residues. Germline values: CDR1 MNHEY, CDR2 SMNVEV (reference sequence). The CDR3 region has the DNA TGTGCCAGCAGTTTGGCGGAGGTTATGGATGAGCAGTTCTTC. Translation: CASSLAEVMDEQFF.

In its sample, this clone was seen a few times. This chain joins TRBV10-3 and TRBJ2-1; 9 bases fit TRBD1. The germline CDR1 and CDR2 sequences are ENHRY and SYGVKD. The CDR3 length is 15 residues. With 6 bases clipped from V and 4 bases from J, the junction kept 7 bases outside the gene matches. The CDR3 DNA sequence: TGTGCCATCAGCCAGGGACAGGGAAGGTACAATGAGCAGTTCTTC. As protein: CAISQGQGRYNEQFF.

The genes are TRBV30 and TRBJ2-1; TRBD1 might be the D (5 bases). Germline V gene data show CDR1 as GTSNPN and CDR2 as SVGIG (reference sequence). This CDR3 is 15 amino acids long. The V gene lost 4 bases and the J gene lost 6 bases, with 19 bases spanning the gap. The CDR3 DNA sequence: TGTGCCTGGAAGGGGTTGTCCAGTAGAAGCAATGAGCAGTTCTTC. Protein product: CAWKGLSSRSNEQFF.

This chain connects TRBV7-2 to TRBJ1-4, with D perhaps matching TRBD1 (5 bases). CDR3 length: 18 residues. Germline assignment: CDR1 SGHTA and CDR2 FQGNSA. V was pared by 5 bases and J by 2 bases, with 21 bases between. The CDR3: CASSPMGPQKATNEKLFF. The CDR3, as DNA: TGTGCCAGCAGCCCAATGGGGCCCCAGAAGGCGACTAATGAAAAACTGTTTTTT.

This clone was seen more than once but under ten times. The gene calls are TRBV5-4 and TRBJ1-1, with 8 bases fitting TRBD1. CDR1 SGHNT and CDR2 YYREEE come from the germline V gene (reference sequence). With 3 bases clipped from V and 1 base from J, the junction kept 5 bases outside the gene matches. This CDR3 region has 15 residues. The CDR3 nucleotides are TGTGCCAGCAGCTCCAGGACAGGGAGGAACACTGAAGCTTTCTTT. This encodes CASSSRTGRNTEAFF.

This sequence joins TRBV15 and TRBJ1-6; D call uncertain. The V and J ends lost 0 bases and 8 bases respectively, with 11 bases between them. The germline CDR1 and CDR2 sequences are LNHNV and YYDKDF (reference sequence). The CDR3 has 15 residues. The CDR3 protein is CATSRDPGGYSPLHF. In nucleotides, the CDR3 is TGTGCCACCAGCAGAGACCCTGGCGGGTATTCACCCCTCCACTTT.

The rearrangement uses TRBV5-1 and TRBJ2-3, with 8 bases matching TRBD2. With V trimmed by 2 bases and J by 6 bases, 8 bases remained unmatched. This CDR3 has 15 amino acids. Germline V lookup: CDR1 SGHRS, CDR2 YFSETQ. This chain's CDR3 is CASSFSRGGRDTQYF. As DNA, the CDR3 is TGCGCCAGCAGCTTCTCACGGGGGGGCCGGGATACGCAGTATTTT.

This clone has just one count. The gene calls are TRBV5-4 and TRBJ2-3; 8 bases fit TRBD1. The CDR3 totals 16 residues. The ends lost 2 bases at V and 1 base at J; junction bases unmatched: 6. Germline CDR1 SGHNT, CDR2 YYREEE (reference sequence). The CDR3 DNA reads as TGTGCCAGCAGCTTCTGGACAGGGTATGGCACAGATACGCAGTATTTT. Its protein product is CASSFWTGYGTDTQYF.

Only a few counts were recorded for this clone. The CDR3 region has the DNA TGTGCCAGCAGTCCGTCCTCCTACGAGCAGTACTTC. It is translated as CASSPSSYEQYF. The chain combines TRBV27 with TRBJ2-5; no reliable D call. The tail of the sequence fits TRBJ2-7 better, so the J call may be wrong. In germline, CDR1 is MNHEY, CDR2 SMNVEV (reference sequence). This CDR3 has 12 amino acids.

CDR3 protein: CASKGQTYEQYF. The DNA for the CDR3 is TGTGCCAGCAAGGGACAGACGTACGAGCAGTACTTC. The chain combines TRBV28 with TRBJ2-7; 7 nucleotides align to TRBD1. V gave up 7 bases and J gave up 4 bases; unmatched junction bases: 4. The CDR3 consists of 12 residues. CDR1 is MDHEN, CDR2 SYDVKM, per germline.